The 16 T cell receptor beta chains given below trace back to one sample, sequenced in a study of cytomegalovirus exposure and HLA in healthy donors. The PCR was carried out with 60 Vbeta primers and 13 Jbeta primers. Sequenced by immunoSEQ multiplex PCR; TCRdb stores in-frame clones only, minus some. Found here are over 110,000 clones, around 73% of them singletons; the top ten hold less than 3%. Sequenced input: PBMCs. The origin of the receptors is a female donor in good health and CMV-seronegative.

The rearrangement uses TRBV11-1 and TRBJ1-4; 9 bases align to TRBD1. Germline assignment: CDR1 SGHAT and CDR2 FQDESV (reference sequence). The J segment lost 7 bases and the V segment lost 3 bases, leaving 3 bases of the junction unmatched. The length of the CDR3 is 14 residues. The CDR3 sequence is CASSFGTGFEKLFF. The DNA for the CDR3 is TGTGCCAGCAGCTTCGGGACAGGGTTTGAAAAACTGTTTTTT.

The rearrangement uses TRBV10-3 and TRBJ1-1; D unresolved. From germline, CDR1 is ENHRY and CDR2 SYGVKD. This CDR3 spans 17 amino acids. V lost 4 bases and J 0 bases, leaving 18 bases between the germline ends. The CDR3 here is CAISGRPVVSVNTEAFF. The DNA of the CDR3 is TGTGCCATCAGTGGTCGACCCGTTGTCAGCGTGAACACTGAAGCTTTCTTT.

This sequence joins TRBV30 and TRBJ1-6; D call uncertain. The CDR3 contains 13 residues. Looked up from germline, CDR1 is GTSNPN and CDR2 is SVGIG (reference sequence). With 4 bases removed from V and 8 bases from J, the gap between germline ends came to 12 bases. In DNA, the CDR3 is TGTGCCTGGAATAGAGGAGCCGATTCACCCCTCCACTTT. It translates to CAWNRGADSPLHF. Looking up the rest from reference TRBV30 and TRBJ1-6 gives the full variable domain: SQTIHQWPATLVQPVGSPLSLECTVEGTSNPNLYWYRQAAGRGLQLLFYSVGIGQISSEVPQNLSASRPQDRQFILSSKKLLLSDSGFYLCAWNRGADSPLHFGNGTRLTVT.

The rearrangement joins TRBV5-1 to TRBJ1-2; the match to TRBD1 covers 11 bases. J lost 8 bases, V lost 0 bases, and 9 bases had no gene match. The CDR3 covers 16 residues. Germline V gene sequence: CDR1 SGHRS, CDR2 YFSETQ. CDR3 residues: CASSLASGQGAKGYTF. The CDR3 DNA follows: TGCGCCAGCAGCTTGGCCTCAGGACAGGGGGCGAAGGGCTACACCTTC. Using reference TRBV5-1 and TRBJ1-2 for the parts outside the CDR3, the full variable domain is KAGVTQTPRYLIKTRGQQVTLSCSPISGHRSVSWYQQTPGQGLQFLFEYFSETQRNKGNFPGRFSGRQFSNSRSEMNVSTLELGDSALYLCASSLASGQGAKGYTFGSGTRLTVV.

The rearrangement uses TRBV2 and TRBJ2-2, with a possible D match to TRBD1 (5 bases). This CDR3 contains 17 residues. Trimming took 4 bases from V and 9 from J, leaving 24 bases between them. CDR1 is SNHLY and CDR2 is FYNNEI in the germline V gene. CDR3 in amino acids: CASSVTGGPTRSRELFF. CDR3 DNA sequence: TGTGCCAGCAGTGTAACAGGTGGTCCCACGAGGTCCCGGGAGCTGTTTTTT. Combining the CDR3 with reference TRBV2 and TRBJ2-2 gives the whole variable domain EPEVTQTPSHQVTQMGQEVILRCVPISNHLYFYWYRQILGQKVEFLVSFYNNEISEKSEIFDDQFSVERPDGSNFTLKIRSTKLEDSAMYFCASSVTGGPTRSRELFFGEGSRLTVL.

The CDR3 DNA reads TGTGCCAGCGGAGGGAGCCTGCGACTCTATGGCTACACCTTC. Its translation: CASGGSLRLYGYTF. The chain recombines TRBV2 with TRBJ1-2; D gene uncertain. The CDR3 is 14 amino acids. The ends were cut back, 8 bases at V and 4 bases at J, with 17 bases in the middle. Germline V gene data show CDR1 as SNHLY and CDR2 as FYNNEI.

V and J are TRBV7-9 and TRBJ2-5, with TRBD1 identical over 8 bases. Germline values: CDR1 SEHNR, CDR2 FQNEAQ (reference sequence). The CDR3 loop spans 14 amino acids. V was pared by 4 bases and J by 3 bases, with 4 bases of the junction left unmatched. The CDR3 spells CASSSGQGKETQYF. The DNA for the CDR3 is TGTGCCAGCAGCTCTGGACAGGGCAAAGAGACCCAGTACTTC.

V gene TRBV9 combines with J gene TRBJ2-1, with TRBD2 matching 16 bases. The V gene end was trimmed by 3 bases and the J gene end by 10 bases; junction bases not matched to a gene: 7. Looked up from germline, CDR1 is SGDLS and CDR2 is YYNGEE. This CDR3 is 16 amino acids long. Here the CDR3 reads CASSAGTSGGVGEQFF. The CDR3 bases are TGTGCCAGCAGCGCCGGGACTAGCGGGGGGGTCGGGGAGCAGTTCTTC.

J is TRBJ1-2 and V is TRBV6-1; D gene uncertain. Trimming pared 0 bases from V and 8 bases from J, leaving 13 bases between. CDR1 and CDR2 (germline): MNHNS, SASEGT. CDR3 length: 14 amino acids. The CDR3 here is CASSEALGVEGYTF. The CDR3, as DNA: TGTGCCAGCAGTGAAGCGCTCGGGGTTGAAGGCTACACCTTC.

This clone was picked up one time. This chain connects TRBV5-1 to TRBJ2-3, with 15 positions matching TRBD2. CDR1 is SGHRS, CDR2 YFSETQ, per germline. The CDR3 contains 15 residues. Trimming took 4 bases from V and 6 from J; bases not matched to a gene: 3. The CDR3, as DNA: TGCGCCAGCAGCACAGGGACTAGCGGGAGGGATACGCAGTATTTT. This codes for CASSTGTSGRDTQYF. Supplemented by reference TRBV5-1 and TRBJ2-3, the full variable domain reads KAGVTQTPRYLIKTRGQQVTLSCSPISGHRSVSWYQQTPGQGLQFLFEYFSETQRNKGNFPGRFSGRQFSNSRSEMNVSTLELGDSALYLCASSTGTSGRDTQYFGPGTRLTVL.

The V call is TRBV23-1, the J call TRBJ2-5, with 9 positions matching TRBD1. Judging by the DNA end, TRBJ2-7 fits better; the J call may be wrong. TRBV23-1 is an open reading frame, and its role is uncertain. The CDR3 is 16 amino acids. The CDR3 DNA is TGCGTCCATGGAGCCGGGACAGGGAAAAGGACCTACGAGCAGTACTTC. As protein: CVHGAGTGKRTYEQYF.

As to this clone: Compared with germline, one end of the junction differs, possibly owing to a read error. DNA for the CDR3: TGCGCCAGCAGCCAAGGCTTGCAGGGGTCGGGGCGCTACCCCTTC. As protein: CASSQGLQGSGRYPF. The rearrangement links TRBV4-1 to TRBJ1-2; TRBD1 might be the D (6 bases). Germline V gene sequence: CDR1 MGHRA, CDR2 YSYEKL. This CDR3 comprises 15 residues.

The gene calls are TRBV28 and TRBJ1-2, with D unclear. The V gene's germline CDR1 is MDHEN and CDR2 SYDVKM. V was pared by 7 bases and J by 7 bases, with 10 bases between. CDR3 length: 11 amino acids. This chain's CDR3 is CASKEVGGYTF. The DNA for the CDR3 is TGTGCCAGCAAGGAGGTGGGTGGCTACACCTTC.

The CDR3 loop is CASSPTGSSYNSPLHF. As DNA, the CDR3 is TGTGCCAGCAGCCCGACAGGGAGCTCCTATAATTCACCCCTCCACTTT. This chain connects TRBV4-2 to TRBJ1-6, with TRBD1 matching 7 bases. Germline loops: CDR1 LGHNA, CDR2 YNFKEQ. J gave up 0 bases and V 4 bases, and 3 bases lay outside the gene matches. The CDR3 is 16 residues long.

This clone has just one count. The CDR3 DNA reads TGTGCCAGCAGTTCTCGACAGGGGAGGGGGGCCAACGTCCTGACTTTC. This sequence encodes CASSSRQGRGANVLTF. The rearrangement uses TRBV2 and TRBJ2-6; 8 bases agree with TRBD1. This CDR3 has 16 amino acids. Germline V CDR1 and CDR2: SNHLY, FYNNEI. V lost 5 bases and J lost 4; bases outside the gene matches: 7.

This clone has ten or more counts. The V and J genes are TRBV30 and TRBJ2-3; TRBD2 matches 12 bases. V lost 3 bases to trimming and J lost 5 bases; unmatched junction nucleotides: 9. The germline gives CDR1 GTSNPN, CDR2 SVGIG (reference sequence). The CDR3 loop spans 16 amino acids. For the CDR3, the DNA is TGTGCCTGGAGCCCCGGACTAGCGGGAAGGGGAGATACGCAGTATTTT. It codes for CAWSPGLAGRGDTQYF.